These 18 T cell receptor beta chains came from one sample sequenced in a study of technical replicates of blood from a few donors (dated by TCRdb to about 2017). The receptor library was made with the immunoSEQ multiplex PCR assay. Imported from immuneACCESS, the table was reduced by TCRdb to in-frame sequences with V and J called. These copies leave out some clones; in studies compared against another copy, an unresolved V gene accounts for under half, and the cause of the remainder is not known. This sample comprises around 80,000 clones, roughly 90% of them detected only once. 0.35% to 0.45% of the sample is held by the ten biggest clonotypes. Input material: T cells isolated from PBMCs. These receptors came from a human donor in good health.

The chain joins TRBV5-6 to TRBJ2-7; D uncertain. V was trimmed by 0 bases and J by 3 bases, leaving 13 bases between them. The CDR3 is 15 residues long. Germline V gene data show CDR1 as SGHDT and CDR2 as YYEEEE. Here the CDR3 reads CASSLAPDNVYEQYF. In nucleotides, the CDR3 is TGTGCCAGCAGCTTGGCCCCCGACAATGTCTACGAGCAGTACTTC.

The chain combines TRBV10-3 with TRBJ2-2, with TRBD1 as a possible D gene (5 bases). This CDR3 has 13 amino acids. Deletions cut 8 bases from V and 7 bases from J, with 14 bases between. Germline loops: CDR1 ENHRY, CDR2 SYGVKD. In nucleotides, the CDR3 is TGTGCCATCCGGGCAGGGATTGTCGGGGAGCTGTTTTTT. It is translated as CAIRAGIVGELFF.

The chain uses TRBV6-5 and TRBJ1-1; possible D gene TRBD1, 5 bases. The CDR3 consists of 14 residues. V dropped 6 bases and J dropped 6 bases, with 17 bases sitting between them. Germline CDR1 reads MNHEY; CDR2 reads SVGAGI. CDR3 in DNA: TGTGCCAGCAGACTCCCCGGGGGTTACCCTGAAGCTTTCTTT. It specifies CASRLPGGYPEAFF.

This chain joins TRBV18 and TRBJ2-6; D is uncertain. Germline loops: CDR1 KGHSH, CDR2 LQKENI. The CDR3 loop spans 15 amino acids. V lost 8 bases and J lost 2, with 13 bases in between. CDR3 nucleotides: TGTGCCAGCCGACTCGAGTCGACTGGGGCCAACGTCCTGACTTTC. This codes for CASRLESTGANVLTF. Using reference TRBV18 and TRBJ2-6 for the parts outside the CDR3, the full variable domain is NAGVMQNPRHLVRRRGQEARLRCSPMKGHSHVYWYRQLPEEGLKFMVYLQKENIIDESGMPKERFSAEFPKEGPSILRIQQVVRGDSAAYFCASRLESTGANVLTFGAGSRLTVL.

This clone was detected only once. The DNA for the CDR3 is TGTGCCAGTAGTCCTCAGCGGGAGGGGTCCTACAATGAGCAGTTCTTC. This sequence encodes CASSPQREGSYNEQFF. The rearrangement links TRBV19 to TRBJ2-1, with 10 bases fitting TRBD2. Per the germline V gene, CDR1 is LNHDA and CDR2 is SQIVND (reference sequence). Unmatched junction bases numbered 5, after V lost 5 bases and J lost 1 base. The CDR3 loop spans 16 amino acids.

The CDR3 loop is CASSRQETQYF. In nucleotides, the CDR3 is TGTGCCAGCAGCCGGCAAGAGACCCAGTACTTC. V is TRBV7-6 and J is TRBJ2-5; D is unresolved. The CDR3 contains 11 residues. V lost 5 bases to trimming and J lost 2 bases, with 3 bases between them. The germline gives CDR1 SGHVS, CDR2 FNYEAQ.

J is TRBJ2-1 and V is TRBV11-2; tentative D call: TRBD2 (6 bases). Germline-derived CDR1 and CDR2 are SGHAT and FQNNGV. CDR3 length: 12 residues. With 5 bases removed from V and 5 bases from J, the gap between germline ends came to 7 bases. CDR3: CASSGEDNEQFF. Here the CDR3 DNA reads TGTGCCAGCAGCGGGGAGGACAATGAGCAGTTCTTC.

This rearrangement joins TRBV19 to TRBJ2-7, with D possibly matching TRBD2 (6 bases). Looked up from germline, CDR1 is LNHDA and CDR2 is SQIVND (reference sequence). V was pared by 3 bases and J by 1 base, with 16 bases between. The CDR3 runs to 16 residues. The CDR3 here is CASSIQGGTYSYEQYF. CDR3 nucleotides: TGTGCCAGTAGTATTCAGGGCGGGACCTATTCCTACGAGCAGTACTTC.

The chain recombines TRBV14 with TRBJ2-3, with 8 positions matching TRBD1. CDR1 is SGHDN, CDR2 FVKESK, per germline. Germline trimming cut 0 bases from V and 10 bases from J; bases unmatched to any gene: 12. The length of the CDR3 is 16 residues. The chain's CDR3 is CASSQEWGQAAVAQYF. The CDR3 coding sequence is TGTGCCAGCAGCCAAGAATGGGGACAGGCCGCGGTGGCGCAGTATTTT.

The chain combines TRBV4-3 with TRBJ2-2; D call uncertain. CDR1 is LGHNA, CDR2 YSLEER, per germline. This CDR3 has 14 residues. V lost 1 base to trimming and J lost 3 bases, with 6 bases between them. CDR3 region: CASSQAEYTGELFF. The CDR3, as DNA: TGCGCCAGCAGCCAAGCGGAGTACACCGGGGAGCTGTTTTTT.

The chain carries TRBV19 and TRBJ2-7; maybe TRBD2 (5 bases). Per germline, CDR1 LNHDA and CDR2 SQIVND (reference sequence). Trimming removed 0 bases at V and 5 bases at J, with 14 bases between. This CDR3 comprises 15 residues. The CDR3 DNA sequence: TGTGCCAGTAGTATAGAAAGGACTCCCCCCAACGAGCAGTACTTC. Its protein is CASSIERTPPNEQYF.

The rearrangement links TRBV5-6 to TRBJ2-4, with D possibly matching TRBD1 (5 bases). CDR3 length equals 11 residues. Trimming removed 4 bases from V and 8 bases from J, with 7 bases in between. Germline V gene sequence: CDR1 SGHDT, CDR2 YYEEEE. The CDR3 coding sequence is TGTGCCAGCAGCCTCAGGGACATTCAGTACTTC. This codes for CASSLRDIQYF.

The chain uses TRBV7-6 and TRBJ1-2; D is undetermined. Germline CDR1 and CDR2: SGHVS and FNYEAQ. This CDR3 contains 12 residues. Trimming took 2 bases from V and 10 from J, leaving 11 bases between them. The CDR3 here is CASSLSAGYYTF. In DNA, the CDR3 is TGTGCCAGCAGCTTATCGGCAGGTTACTACACCTTC.

This rearrangement joins TRBV5-1 to TRBJ1-1, with a weak D call TRBD1 (5 bases). The germline gives CDR1 SGHRS, CDR2 YFSETQ. The CDR3 spans 15 residues. V was cut by 4 bases and J by 5 bases, with 18 bases left in between. The CDR3 DNA is TGCGCCAGCAGCAGAACGTCTACAGGAGGGACTGAAGCTTTCTTT. It yields the protein CASSRTSTGGTEAFF.

The V and J genes are TRBV4-3 and TRBJ2-2; the match to TRBD1 covers 7 bases. The CDR3 sequence is 16 residues long. Germline trimming cut 1 base from V and 2 bases from J; bases unmatched to any gene: 4. The V gene's germline CDR1 is LGHNA and CDR2 YSLEER. DNA for the CDR3: TGCGCCAGCAGCCAAGCCCGGACAGGTAACACCGGGGAGCTGTTTTTT. Translated, it gives CASSQARTGNTGELFF.

The V gene is TRBV27, the J gene TRBJ2-3, with D perhaps TRBD1 (6 bases). This CDR3 contains 15 residues. Trimming shortened V by 5 bases and J by 3 bases, and 15 bases separated the two germline ends. Germline loops: CDR1 MNHEY, CDR2 SMNVEV (reference sequence). CDR3 DNA: TGTGCCAGCAGTCTAACCCCAGGGGTAACAGATACGCAGTATTTT. It is translated as CASSLTPGVTDTQYF.

The V gene is TRBV5-1, the J gene TRBJ2-1, with TRBD2 matching over 11 bases. Trimming removed 5 bases from V and 4 bases from J; junction bases left unmatched: 5. Germline assignment: CDR1 SGHRS and CDR2 YFSETQ. The CDR3 has 15 amino acids. DNA of the CDR3: TGCGCCAGCAGTTCCGGGACTAGCGGTTACAATGAGCAGTTCTTC. Translated: CASSSGTSGYNEQFF.

This clone was counted a single time. V and J are TRBV11-2 and TRBJ2-7, with D tentatively TRBD2 (6 bases). Per the germline V gene, CDR1 is SGHAT and CDR2 is FQNNGV. The germline V and J ends were trimmed by 6 bases and 2 bases, with 14 bases remaining between them. The CDR3 consists of 14 residues. CDR3 sequence: CASSAGSTTYEQYF. The CDR3 DNA is TGTGCCAGCAGTGCGGGGAGTACCACCTACGAGCAGTACTTC.